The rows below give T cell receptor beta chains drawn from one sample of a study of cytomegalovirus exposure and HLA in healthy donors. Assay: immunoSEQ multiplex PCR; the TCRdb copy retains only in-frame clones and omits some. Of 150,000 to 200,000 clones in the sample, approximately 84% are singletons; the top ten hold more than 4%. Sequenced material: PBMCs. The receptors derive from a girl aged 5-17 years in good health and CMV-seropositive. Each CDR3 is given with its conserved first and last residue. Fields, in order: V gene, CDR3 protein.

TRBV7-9,CASSYPTDRGGAEAFF
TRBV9,CASSVLRTGVGGYTF
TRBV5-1,CASAGDISDAEAFF
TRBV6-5,CASSGDRNTEAFF
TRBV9,CASSLEPLPNYGYTF
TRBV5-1,CASSASTGFLADTQYF
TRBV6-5,CASSRDTNYGYTF
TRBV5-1,CASTNSGGIGELFF
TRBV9,CASSVTTGRNEKLFF
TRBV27,CASSLTREGGNYGYTF
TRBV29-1,CSVVVKAGIVSGEQFF
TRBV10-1,CASRGTGQTEAFF